This T cell receptor beta chain was captured in a study of cytomegalovirus exposure and HLA in healthy donors. Regarding the study as a whole: Presence/absence analysis assumed near-uniform sequencing depth across donors. An analysis that was carried out later associated some 17,000 TCR beta sequences with HLA alleles at 0.05 false discovery rate. The study put around 180 TCR beta chains on its list as cytomegalovirus-associated. As confirmed in vitro, a few CMV-associated chains were specific for CMV antigens.

Germline V gene lookup returns CDR1 MDHEN and CDR2 SYDVKM. The trim removed 6 bases at V and 15 bases at J, leaving 10 bases unmatched. CDR3 length: 13 residues. It was with 60 Vbeta and 13 Jbeta primers that the PCR ran. Assay: immunoSEQ multiplex PCR; the TCRdb copy retains only in-frame clones and omits some. The sample totals 80,000 to 95,000 clones; its top ten clones hold 15%. To note about this clone: Its antigen remains unknown.

The V call is TRBV28, the J call TRBJ2-1, with 11 bases lining up with TRBD2. Sequencing was carried out using PBMCs. This receptor was taken from a middle-aged man in good health and CMV-seropositive. The CDR3 bases are TGTGCCAGCAGGCCCTCCTTAGCGGGAGGGTGGTTCTTC. Protein: CASRPSLAGGWFF. The variable domain in full, completed from reference TRBV28 and TRBJ2-1, reads DVKVTQSSRYLVKRTGEKVFLECVQDMDHENMFWYRQDPGLGLRLIYFSYDVKMKEKGDIPEGYSVSREKKERFSLILESASTNQTSMYLCASRPSLAGGWFFGPGTRLTVL.